A selection of T cell receptor beta chains follows, all from one sample in a study of cytomegalovirus exposure and HLA in healthy donors. The data were produced by immunoSEQ multiplex PCR, yet TCRdb's version contains in-frame clones alone and is incomplete. The sample carries about 70,000 clones, 86% recorded once. The sample taken for sequencing was PBMCs. These receptors were taken from a woman aged 25-40 years in good health and CMV-seronegative. The CDR3 runs from the conserved cysteine through the conserved F or W. A D gene is named only where the DNA matches it firmly. The size entry is marked missing in some rows and otherwise reads once, few, many or a size class.

d_call clone_size j_call v_call cdr3_nt cdr3_aa
- - TRBJ1-5 TRBV19 TGTGCCAGTAGTACCCAGGCTTATCAGCCCCAGCATTTT CASSTQAYQPQHF
TRBD1 - TRBJ2-7 TRBV18 TGTGCCAGCTCACGGACAGGGCTAGACTACGAGCAGTACTTC CASSRTGLDYEQYF
- - TRBJ2-7 TRBV28 TGTGCCAGCAGTTTACCCGACATATCTACGAGCGGGCAGTACTTC CASSLPDISTSGQYF
- - TRBJ1-5 TRBV6-1 TGTGCCAGCAGTAATCCCCCACAGGGTGGGCCCCAGCATTTT CASSNPPQGGPQHF
- once TRBJ2-7 TRBV14 TGTGCCAGCAGCCACGCAGGCCTCTCCTACGAGCAGTACTTC CASSHAGLSYEQYF
- - TRBJ1-1 TRBV5-1 TGCGCCAGCAGCTTGGACAGCCCGAACACTGAAGCTTTCTTT CASSLDSPNTEAFF
TRBD2 - TRBJ2-3 TRBV18 TGTGCCAGCTCACCACCGGGACTAGCCACAGATACGCAGTATTTT CASSPPGLATDTQYF
TRBD2 - TRBJ2-7 TRBV30 TGTGCCTGGGGAGAAATAGCGGGTAGCTCCTACGAGCAGTACTTC CAWGEIAGSSYEQYF
TRBD2 - TRBJ2-3 TRBV14 TGTGCCAGCAGCCCTCTCAGCGGGACCCCTCTCCCCCCTTCCACAGATACGCAGTATTTT CASSPLSGTPLPPSTDTQYF
- - TRBJ1-6 TRBV6-1 TGTGCCAGCAGTGATGAAGCGGGGATCTCACCCCTCCACTTT CASSDEAGISPLHF
- few TRBJ2-6 TRBV19 TGTGCCACAACCGGGACACTAACTGGCGTCCTGACTTTC CATTGTLTGVLTF
TRBD2 - TRBJ2-4 TRBV10-1 TGCGCCAGCAGTGAGTCCGGGGGGGGAGCCAAAAACATTCAGTACTTC CASSESGGGAKNIQYF
TRBD1 - TRBJ1-5 TRBV28 TGTGCCAGCAGCCCAGGGACAGGGGACAATCAGCCCCAGCATTTT CASSPGTGDNQPQHF
TRBD1 - TRBJ1-5 TRBV7-6 TGTGCCAGCAGCACAGGGGATATCAATCAGCCCCAGCATTTT CASSTGDINQPQHF
- - TRBJ2-7 TRBV11-3 TGTGCCAGCAGCCGAACACTACCGAACGAGCAGTACTTC CASSRTLPNEQYF
- - TRBJ1-2 TRBV9 TGTGCCAGCAGCGTAGCCGACACAAACTATGGCTACACCTTC CASSVADTNYGYTF
TRBD2 - TRBJ2-7 TRBV7-2 TGTGCCAGCAGCTTTCAGGCGGGAGGAACCCACGAGCAGTACTTC CASSFQAGGTHEQYF
TRBD2 - TRBJ2-1 TRBV7-2 TGTGCCAGCAGCTTTGTAGCGGGCCCCGGAGATGAGCAGTTCTTC CASSFVAGPGDEQFF
TRBD2 - TRBJ2-5 TRBV5-1 TGCGCCAGCAGCTTGAAGGTTACTAGCGGACTACAAGAGACCCAGTACTTC CASSLKVTSGLQETQYF
- - TRBJ1-2 TRBV7-9 TGTGCCAGCAGCTTAGTTGGCCCTCTTGGCGGCTACACCTTC CASSLVGPLGGYTF
- - TRBJ1-2 TRBV7-8 TGTGCCAGCAGCAGATCGGACGGGAGCCCCAACTATGGCTACACCTTC CASSRSDGSPNYGYTF
- few TRBJ1-1 TRBV27 TGTGCCAGCAGTCCCACTTGGGGCATGAACACTGAAGCTTTCTTT CASSPTWGMNTEAFF
TRBD2 - TRBJ2-7 TRBV10-3 TGTGCCATCAGTGAGTCGGGTAGCGGGAGGATGAACGAGCAGTACTTC CAISESGSGRMNEQYF
- - TRBJ2-7 TRBV7-2 TGTGCCAGCAGCGCCACAGGGTACGAGCAGTACTTC CASSATGYEQYF
- - TRBJ2-1 TRBV19 TGTGCCAGTAGTATAGACAGGGGCGGTGAGCAGTTCTTC CASSIDRGGEQFF
- - TRBJ2-2 TRBV18 TGTGCCAGCTCACCAGCGCGGACCGGGGAGCTGTTTTTT CASSPARTGELFF
- - TRBJ1-3 TRBV28 TGTGCCAGCAGTTTGTGGGGGCTCTCTGGAAACACCATATATTTT CASSLWGLSGNTIYF
TRBD1 - TRBJ2-5 TRBV9 TGTGCCAGCAGCGCAAGAGATCAGGGGGTAGAGACCCAGTACTTC CASSARDQGVETQYF
TRBD1 - TRBJ1-2 TRBV28 TGTGCCAGCAGCAGTCCCCACAGGGGAACCCCCTATGGCTACACCTTC CASSSPHRGTPYGYTF
TRBD2 - TRBJ2-3 TRBV5-1 TGCGCCAGCAGCCCCGGGGGGGTGGAGCCAGATACGCAGTATTTT CASSPGGVEPDTQYF
TRBD1 - TRBJ2-5 TRBV9 TGTGCCAGCAGCGTGTGGGACAGGGACCAAGAGACCCAGTACTTC CASSVWDRDQETQYF
- - TRBJ1-1 TRBV5-5 TGTGCCAGCAGCGGAGGCCCCGACACTGAAGCTTTCTTT CASSGGPDTEAFF
- - TRBJ2-2 TRBV11-2 TGTGCCACATTCACCGGGGAGCTGTTTTTT CATFTGELFF
- - TRBJ2-2 TRBV6-4 TGTGCCAGCAGTACATCCCTCAGCGGCGGGGAGCTGTTTTTT CASSTSLSGGELFF
TRBD1 - TRBJ2-1 TRBV12-5 TGTGCTAGTGGTTTGAGGACAGGCCCAAGCTCCTACAATGAGCAGTTCTTC CASGLRTGPSSYNEQFF
- - TRBJ1-4 TRBV30 TGTGCCTGGAGCGGACTTCCCACCCCAACTAATGAAAAACTGTTTTTT CAWSGLPTPTNEKLFF
- - TRBJ1-1 TRBV7-3 TGTGCCAGCAGCCCGGGGGGGAGGGACACTGAAGCTTTCTTT CASSPGGRDTEAFF
TRBD2 - TRBJ2-7 TRBV18 TGTGCCAGCTCCCGCGGTGGCGGGAGGGCATTTGGAGAGCAGTACTTC CASSRGGGRAFGEQYF
TRBD1 - TRBJ2-7 TRBV27 TGTGCCAGCAGTTTTAGACAGGGGGACTCCTACGAGCAGTACTTC CASSFRQGDSYEQYF
- - TRBJ2-6 TRBV14 TGTGCCAGCAGCCAATTCCGCCAGGGGTTGGGTGGGGCCAACGTCCTGACTTTC CASSQFRQGLGGANVLTF
- - TRBJ1-1 TRBV6-5 TGTGCCAGCATCTTAAACAGGGCAATCAGCACTGAAGCTTTCTTT CASILNRAISTEAFF
TRBD2 - TRBJ2-1 TRBV11-2 TGTGCCAGCAGCCCAAGGACTAGCGGGACCCATACACATGAGCAGTTCTTC CASSPRTSGTHTHEQFF
TRBD1 - TRBJ2-7 TRBV27 TGTGCCAGCAGTCACTACAGGGGGCACTACGAGCAGTACTTC CASSHYRGHYEQYF
- - TRBJ1-4 TRBV7-8 TGTGCCAGCAGCTTAAGCGGCGGTGAAAAACTGTTTTTT CASSLSGGEKLFF
- - TRBJ1-1 TRBV29-1 TGCAGCGTTGACCCCAGGTTAATGAACACTGAAGCTTTCTTT CSVDPRLMNTEAFF
TRBD1 - TRBJ2-5 TRBV19 TGTGCCAGTAGTACCCTCTACAGACAGGGGAAAGGAGAGACCCAGTACTTC CASSTLYRQGKGETQYF
TRBD1 - TRBJ2-5 TRBV7-6 TGTGCCAGCAGGAGGGGGCGCGAGCAGGAGACCCAGTACTTC CASRRGREQETQYF
- - TRBJ2-6 TRBV15 TGTGCCACCAGCAGAGAACGGGGTTCTGGGGCCAACGTCCTGACTTTC CATSRERGSGANVLTF
TRBD2 - TRBJ2-3 TRBV18 TGTGCCAGCGGGATAAGGACTAGCGGAACAGATACGCAGTATTTT CASGIRTSGTDTQYF
TRBD2 - TRBJ2-1 TRBV25-1 TGTGCCAGCAGTGAGACGGGACTAGAATGGCAGTTCTTC CASSETGLEWQFF